The 7 T cell receptor beta chains reported below all come from one sample, sequenced in a study of T cells in Graves' hyperthyroidism and ophthalmopathy. Amplified TCR beta CDR3 regions came from RNA transcripts. Researchers ran a first-round RT-PCR on the TCR CDR3 using the HTBI primer set. Via MiXCR, TCRdb re-called the multiplex PCR reads, giving one row per CDR3 protein. The sample holds approximately 600,000 distinct CDR3 sequences, around 21% seen once. The material sequenced was blood. The receptors originated from a man aged 25-45 years with Graves' ophthalmopathy.

This clonotype showed up just a few times. This sequence joins TRBV6-1 and TRBJ2-7, with D perhaps TRBD1 or TRBD2 (5 bases each). The germline gives CDR1 MNHNS, CDR2 SASEGT. This CDR3 contains 13 residues. Trimming removed 6 bases from V and 2 bases from J, with 11 bases in between. The CDR3: CASRDSGTYEQYF. The CDR3 DNA follows: TGTGCCAGCAGAGACAGCGGAACCTACGAGCAGTACTTC.

The genes are TRBV6-1 and TRBJ2-6; D gene uncertain. Trimming removed 4 bases at V and 4 bases at J, with 8 bases between. The CDR3 has 14 amino acids. Germline V CDR1 and CDR2: MNHNS, SASEGT. DNA for the CDR3: TGTGCCAGCAGTGTGATGTTCGGGGCCAACGTCCTGACTTTC. Residues: CASSVMFGANVLTF.

There are a few counts of this clonotype. This chain uses TRBV6-9 with TRBJ2-1, with no clear D. CDR3 size: 13 residues. Trimming took off 0 bases at V and 7 bases at J, with 7 bases between the two ends. The germline gives CDR1 MNHGY, CDR2 SVAAGI. The CDR3 reads CASSYSQVNEQFF. In DNA form, the CDR3 reads TGTGCCAGCAGTTATTCCCAGGTAAATGAGCAGTTCTTC.

This chain joins TRBV19 and TRBJ1-1, with unresolved D. This CDR3 is built from 11 residues. V lost 8 bases and J lost 0, with 4 bases in between. Germline V gene lookup returns CDR1 LNHDA and CDR2 SQIVND (reference sequence). DNA of the CDR3: TGTGCCAGTGCAGTGAACACTGAAGCTTTCTTT. Its translation: CASAVNTEAFF.

This clonotype came up a few times. The J gene is TRBJ1-1, the V gene TRBV2; a possible D gene is TRBD1 (5 bases). The length of the CDR3 is 12 residues. Trimming shortened V by 8 bases and J by 5 bases, and 12 bases separated the two germline ends. Germline assignment: CDR1 SNHLY and CDR2 FYNNEI. The CDR3 reads CASPRGGTEAFF. CDR3 in DNA: TGTGCCAGCCCTCGGGGGGGGACTGAAGCTTTCTTT.

This clonotype was counted at least ten times. Written as DNA, the CDR3 is TGTGCCAGCAAGGGGACGGCGAACACTGAAGCTTTCTTT. This codes for CASKGTANTEAFF. The chain combines TRBV2 with TRBJ1-1, with TRBD1 as a possible D gene (5 bases). This CDR3 spans 13 amino acids. V lost 7 bases and J 1 base, leaving 10 bases between the germline ends. Germline lookup yields CDR1 SNHLY and CDR2 FYNNEI.

The table lists this clonotype with a few counts. With a much larger clone just one base away, this may be a read error. This sequence joins TRBV5-1 and TRBJ2-7; 13 positions agree with TRBD2. The CDR3 spans 15 residues. CDR1 and CDR2 from the germline V gene are SGHRS and YFSETQ. CDR3 bases: TGCGCCAGCAGCTACGGACTAGCGGGAGTCTACGAGCAGCACTTC. It translates to CASSYGLAGVYEQHF.